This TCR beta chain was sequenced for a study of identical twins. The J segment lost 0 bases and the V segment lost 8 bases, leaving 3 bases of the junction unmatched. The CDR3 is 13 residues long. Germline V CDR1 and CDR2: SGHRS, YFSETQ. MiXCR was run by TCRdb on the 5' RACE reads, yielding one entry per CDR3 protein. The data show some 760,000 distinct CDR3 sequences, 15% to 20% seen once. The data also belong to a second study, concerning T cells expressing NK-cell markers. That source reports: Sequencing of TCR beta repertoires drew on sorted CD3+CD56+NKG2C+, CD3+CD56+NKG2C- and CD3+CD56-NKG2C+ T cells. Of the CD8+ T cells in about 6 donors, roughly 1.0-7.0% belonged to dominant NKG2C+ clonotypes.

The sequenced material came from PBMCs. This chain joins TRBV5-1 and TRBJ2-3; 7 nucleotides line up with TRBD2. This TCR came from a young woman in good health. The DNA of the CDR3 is TGCGCCAGTCAGCGGGGCAGCACAGATACGCAGTATTTT. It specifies CASQRGSTDTQYF.